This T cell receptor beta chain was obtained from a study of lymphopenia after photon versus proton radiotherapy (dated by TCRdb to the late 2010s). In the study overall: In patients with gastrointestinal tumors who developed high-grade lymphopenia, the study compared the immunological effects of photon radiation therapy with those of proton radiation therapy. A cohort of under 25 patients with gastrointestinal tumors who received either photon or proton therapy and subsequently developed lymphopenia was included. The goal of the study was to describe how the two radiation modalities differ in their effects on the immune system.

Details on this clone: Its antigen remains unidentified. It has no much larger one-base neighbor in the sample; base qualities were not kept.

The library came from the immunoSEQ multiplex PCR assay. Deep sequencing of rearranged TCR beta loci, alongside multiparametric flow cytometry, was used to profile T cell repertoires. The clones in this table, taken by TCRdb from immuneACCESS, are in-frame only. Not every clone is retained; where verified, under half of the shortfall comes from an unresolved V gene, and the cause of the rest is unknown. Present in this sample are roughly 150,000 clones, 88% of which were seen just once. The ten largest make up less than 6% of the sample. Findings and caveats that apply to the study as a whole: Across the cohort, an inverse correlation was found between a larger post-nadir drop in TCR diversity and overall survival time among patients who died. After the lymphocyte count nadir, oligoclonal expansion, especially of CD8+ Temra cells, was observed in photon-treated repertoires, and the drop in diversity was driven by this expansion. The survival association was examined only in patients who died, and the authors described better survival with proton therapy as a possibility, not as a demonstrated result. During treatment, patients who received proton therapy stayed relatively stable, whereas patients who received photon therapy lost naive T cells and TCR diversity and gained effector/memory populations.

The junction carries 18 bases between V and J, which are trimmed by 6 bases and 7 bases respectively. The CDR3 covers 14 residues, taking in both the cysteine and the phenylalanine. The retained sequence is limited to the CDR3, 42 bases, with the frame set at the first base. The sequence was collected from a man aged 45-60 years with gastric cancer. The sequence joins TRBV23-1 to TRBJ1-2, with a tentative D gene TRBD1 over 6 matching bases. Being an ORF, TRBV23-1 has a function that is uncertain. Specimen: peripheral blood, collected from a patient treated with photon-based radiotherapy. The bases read TGCGCCAGCAGAGTCACACACAGGGTGGCTGGCTACACCTTC. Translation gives CASRVTHRVAGYTF.